This T cell receptor beta chain came from a study of shared clonotypes between healthy human individuals. Whole-study findings and limits: A handful of donors held about 5.1% of naive CD4 clonotypes in common.

In regard to this clone: Antigen: not known.

TCRdb's copy holds only in-frame clones and misses some; the assay was immunoSEQ multiplex PCR. The top ten clones hold roughly 0.13% of a sample with around 2,000,000 clones, 85% to 95% of them seen once. V lost 5 bases, J lost 0 bases, and 11 bases lay in between. CDR1 and CDR2 from the germline V gene are MNHEY and SVGAGI. The CDR3 consists of 15 residues. Among the donors, all were Caucasian adults who lived in Nashville, Tennessee. This chain uses TRBV6-5 with TRBJ1-5; no definite D call. This receptor was taken from a man aged 18 to 30 in good health. Sequenced input: naive CD4+ T cells sorted from blood. The subset was: CD45RA+ positively selected. In nucleotides, the CDR3 is TGTGCCAGCAGTCCTTCGGGAACTAGCAATCAGCCCCAGCATTTT. It yields the protein CASSPSGTSNQPQHF.